The clone carrying this T cell receptor (beta chain) came up once. Its specificity is unknown. Mismatch with germline at one junction end may stem from a read error. The record originates from a study of blood T cells in healthy people across ages. In the study overall: About one barcoded beta molecule per two T cells came from capture by template switching.

Germline CDR1 reads MNHNS; CDR2 reads SASEGT. This CDR3 contains 14 residues. Regarding the study as a whole: Possibly confounding the expanded clonotype changes was the fact that donor CMV status was unknown.

The use of a sample-barcoded 5' primer and a J-beta primer mix characterized a second PCR of 7 to 11 cycles. All cDNA molecules were each tagged by a template-switch adaptor with 12 random nucleotides. TCRdb processed the 5' RACE reads anew with MiXCR; each CDR3 protein has one entry. Of about 1.1 million distinct CDR3 sequences in the sample, roughly two fifths were seen once. Input material: blood. The V call is TRBV6-1, the J call TRBJ1-2; 7 bases match TRBD1. The sequence derives from a man in his late teens or twenties in good health. As DNA, the CDR3 is TGTGTCAGCAGTGAATTTACAGGGGCCTATGGCTACACCTTC. Its protein is CVSSEFTGAYGYTF.